These 23 T cell receptor beta chains originate from one sample sequenced in a study of control samples from healthy donors and cancer patients. Sequenced by immunoSEQ multiplex PCR; TCRdb stores in-frame clones only, minus some. The sample holds about 73,000 clones, about 90% seen once. The specimen was blood. The source of these receptors is a woman between 50 and 59 years old in good health.

Concerning this clone itself: The sample carries other DNA sequences with the same CDR3. This chain joins TRBV6-5 and TRBJ2-7; no reliable D call. V lost 5 bases, J lost 4 bases, and 9 bases lay in between. This CDR3 has 12 amino acids. In germline, CDR1 is MNHEY, CDR2 SVGAGI. DNA for the CDR3: TGTGCCAGCAGTCATTCTGGGTACGAGCAGTACTTC. The encoded protein is CASSHSGYEQYF.

V usage is TRBV5-5 and J usage is TRBJ1-3; D is possibly TRBD1 (5 bases). The CDR3 is made up of 14 amino acids. Germline V gives CDR1 SGHKS, CDR2 YYEKEE (reference sequence). V lost 0 bases to trimming and J lost 7 bases, with 11 bases between them. The CDR3 here is CASSLASGGNTIYF. Here the CDR3 DNA reads TGTGCCAGCAGCTTGGCCAGCGGGGGGAACACCATATATTTT.

The rearrangement uses TRBV7-9 and TRBJ2-7, with 10 nucleotides matching TRBD2. The V gene's germline CDR1 is SEHNR and CDR2 FQNEAQ (reference sequence). J gave up 5 bases and V 3 bases, and 4 bases lay outside the gene matches. The CDR3 spans 14 residues. CDR3 protein: CASSLSSGSHEQYF. The CDR3 coding sequence is TGTGCCAGCAGCTTGTCTAGCGGGAGTCACGAGCAGTACTTC.

This chain links TRBV5-1 with TRBJ2-1, with 9 bases identical to TRBD2. This CDR3 region has 14 residues. V dropped 4 bases and J dropped 9; count of bases not matched to a gene: 8. Germline values: CDR1 SGHRS, CDR2 YFSETQ. The CDR3 DNA reads TGCGCCAGCAGCCGACTAGCGGTAACAGGTGAGCAGTTCTTC. It codes for CASSRLAVTGEQFF.

This rearrangement joins TRBV5-1 to TRBJ2-7; 7 nucleotides agree with TRBD1. This CDR3 is built from 12 residues. The J segment lost 9 bases and the V segment lost 5 bases, leaving 8 bases of the junction unmatched. Per germline, CDR1 SGHRS and CDR2 YFSETQ. As DNA, the CDR3 is TGCGCCAGCAGACAAACTCAGGGGGTGCAGTACTTC. Amino acid sequence: CASRQTQGVQYF.

This clone has just one count. The genes are TRBV2 and TRBJ1-2; 10 bases line up with TRBD1. V was pared by 4 bases and J by 4 bases, with 0 bases of the junction left unmatched. The length of the CDR3 is 13 residues. Germline V gene data show CDR1 as SNHLY and CDR2 as FYNNEI. The CDR3 reads CASSGDRGYGYTF. CDR3 coding DNA: TGTGCCAGCAGTGGGGACAGGGGCTATGGCTACACCTTC.

This chain uses TRBV5-4 with TRBJ1-1; D might be TRBD1 (5 bases). CDR1 and CDR2 from the germline V gene are SGHNT and YYREEE (reference sequence). The CDR3 contains 15 residues. V was pared by 3 bases and J by 1 base, with 13 bases between. The CDR3 here is CASSSPGRANTEAFF. The CDR3 DNA reads as TGTGCCAGCAGCTCCCCAGGCAGGGCGAACACTGAAGCTTTCTTT.

This chain uses TRBV9 with TRBJ2-1; 10 positions match TRBD2. Looked up from germline, CDR1 is SGDLS and CDR2 is YYNGEE. This CDR3 comprises 15 residues. V was clipped by 3 bases and J by 2 bases; unmatched bases: 2. CDR3 nucleotides: TGTGCCAGCAGCGCAGCGGGAGGGCCCTACAATGAGCAGTTCTTC. Residues: CASSAAGGPYNEQFF.

The rearrangement links TRBV12-3 or TRBV12-4 to TRBJ1-3; D not resolved. The V and J ends lost 6 bases and 1 base respectively, with 7 bases between them. The CDR3 has 13 amino acids. The CDR3, as DNA: TGTGCCAGCAGGGACGGATCTGGAAACACCATATATTTT. Amino acids: CASRDGSGNTIYF.

The CDR3 DNA is TGTGCCAGCAGCACAACGGTACGACTAGCGGGGTGCACAGATACGCAGTATTTT. It codes for CASSTTVRLAGCTDTQYF. The chain is built from TRBV21-1 and TRBJ2-3; the D call TRBD2 from the table was never checked on the DNA. TRBV21-1 is a documented pseudogene. This CDR3 contains 18 residues.

V usage is TRBV4-2 and J usage is TRBJ2-7; TRBD2 might be the D (5 bases). The CDR3 loop spans 15 amino acids. Trimming shortened V by 4 bases and J by 4 bases, and 17 bases separated the two germline ends. The germline CDR1 and CDR2 sequences are LGHNA and YNFKEQ. CDR3 region: CASSPYGGAQYEQYF. DNA for the CDR3: TGTGCCAGCAGCCCCTATGGAGGAGCCCAGTACGAGCAGTACTTC.

The V call is TRBV7-2, the J call TRBJ2-1; D ambiguous. With 1 base removed from V and 9 bases from J, the gap between germline ends came to 10 bases. Germline lookup yields CDR1 SGHTA and CDR2 FQGNSA. The CDR3 consists of 13 residues. Written as DNA, the CDR3 is TGTGCCAGCAGCTTAGGTCACGGACCTGAGCAGTTCTTC. It yields the protein CASSLGHGPEQFF.

This clone was counted a single time. The chain links TRBV6-6 to TRBJ2-2; tentatively, D is TRBD1 (5 bases). Germline assignment: CDR1 MNHNY and CDR2 SVGAGI (reference sequence). Trimming took off 6 bases at V and 5 bases at J, with 16 bases between the two ends. The length of the CDR3 is 15 residues. CDR3 sequence (DNA): TGTGCCAGCAGGGGCAGGGTAAATAATACCGGGGAGCTGTTTTTT. The encoded protein is CASRGRVNNTGELFF.

The chain has TRBV5-1 and TRBJ1-3; maybe TRBD1 (5 bases). Germline loops: CDR1 SGHRS, CDR2 YFSETQ. The length of the CDR3 is 18 residues. The ends were cut back, 1 base at V and 1 base at J, with 18 bases in the middle. This CDR3 is CASSLSSGNTGSGNTIYF. CDR3 DNA: TGCGCCAGCAGCTTGTCTTCAGGGAACACTGGATCTGGAAACACCATATATTTT. The entire variable domain, with the rest obtained from reference TRBV5-1 and TRBJ1-3, is as follows: KAGVTQTPRYLIKTRGQQVTLSCSPISGHRSVSWYQQTPGQGLQFLFEYFSETQRNKGNFPGRFSGRQFSNSRSEMNVSTLELGDSALYLCASSLSSGNTGSGNTIYFGEGSWLTVV.

The chain employs TRBV15 and TRBJ2-2, with D unclear. This CDR3 spans 14 amino acids. The ends were cut back, 0 bases at V and 4 bases at J, with 6 bases in the middle. Germline V gives CDR1 LNHNV, CDR2 YYDKDF (reference sequence). CDR3 region: CATSRELTTGELFF. As DNA, the CDR3 is TGTGCCACCAGCAGAGAACTGACCACCGGGGAGCTGTTTTTT.

This chain connects TRBV15 to TRBJ2-7; 14 bases fit TRBD2. Trimming at V came to 8 bases and at J to 0 bases, leaving 3 bases not matched to a gene. Germline V lookup: CDR1 LNHNV, CDR2 YYDKDF (reference sequence). This CDR3 has 15 residues. Here the CDR3 reads CATLGTSGSSYEQYF. The CDR3 DNA is TGTGCCACCCTAGGGACTAGCGGGAGCTCCTACGAGCAGTACTTC.

CDR3 residues: CASRARQDGGQPQHF. In DNA, the CDR3 is TGTGCCAGCAGGGCTCGACAGGACGGAGGACAGCCCCAGCATTTT. The rearrangement uses TRBV2 and TRBJ1-5, with TRBD1 as a possible D gene (6 bases). The CDR3 spans 15 residues. V was trimmed by 6 bases and J by 7 bases, leaving 19 bases between them. From germline, CDR1 is SNHLY and CDR2 FYNNEI.

V is TRBV7-9 and J is TRBJ1-6; no reliable D call. The length of the CDR3 is 14 residues. V was pared by 1 base and J by 6 bases, with 7 bases between. The germline V gene has CDR1 SEHNR and CDR2 FQNEAQ (reference sequence). The CDR3 DNA sequence: TGTGCCAGCAGCTTAGTAATAACTAATTCACCCCTCCACTTT. Encoded protein: CASSLVITNSPLHF. The complete variable domain, with remaining parts taken from reference TRBV7-9 and TRBJ1-6, reads DTGVSQNPRHKITKRGQNVTFRCDPISEHNRLYWYRQTLGQGPEFLTYFQNEAQLEKSRLLSDRFSAERPKGSFSTLEIQRTEQGDSAMYLCASSLVITNSPLHFGNGTRLTVT.

The chain links TRBV27 to TRBJ2-4; the D gene is possibly TRBD1 (6 bases). Looked up from germline, CDR1 is MNHEY and CDR2 is SMNVEV (reference sequence). CDR3 length: 13 amino acids. The V end was cut by 4 bases, the J end by 7 bases, with 11 bases between. CDR3 sequence: CASSSTGWNIQYF. CDR3 nucleotide sequence: TGTGCCAGCAGTTCTACAGGGTGGAACATTCAGTACTTC.

The rearrangement links TRBV3-1 (or the pseudogene TRBV3-2) to TRBJ1-5; the D is unclear. There are 15 residues in the CDR3. Germline CDR1 is LGHDT and CDR2 is YNNKEL (reference sequence). Deletions cut 6 bases from V and 0 bases from J, with 12 bases between. The CDR3 here is CASSSAAYSNQPQHF. DNA for the CDR3: TGTGCCAGCAGTTCGGCCGCATATAGCAATCAGCCCCAGCATTTT.

This clone was seen only a few times. The chain carries TRBV4-1 and TRBJ1-1, with a weak D call TRBD1 (5 bases). This CDR3 is built from 16 residues. Looked up from germline, CDR1 is MGHRA and CDR2 is YSYEKL. The germline V and J ends were trimmed by 0 bases and 4 bases, with 15 bases remaining between them. The chain's CDR3 is CASSQEKPRRGTEAFF. The CDR3 nucleotides read TGCGCCAGCAGCCAAGAAAAGCCCAGAAGGGGCACTGAAGCTTTCTTT.

The V gene is TRBV7-9, the J gene TRBJ2-5; maybe TRBD2 (5 bases). The CDR3 is made up of 13 amino acids. Trimming stripped 5 bases from V and 0 bases from J, with 7 bases between. Germline CDR1 reads SEHNR; CDR2 reads FQNEAQ (reference sequence). CDR3 amino acids: CASSLLDQETQYF. CDR3 sequence (DNA): TGTGCCAGCAGCCTACTAGACCAAGAGACCCAGTACTTC. Using reference TRBV7-9 and TRBJ2-5 for the parts outside the CDR3, the full variable domain is DTGVSQNPRHKITKRGQNVTFRCDPISEHNRLYWYRQTLGQGPEFLTYFQNEAQLEKSRLLSDRFSAERPKGSFSTLEIQRTEQGDSAMYLCASSLLDQETQYFGPGTRLLVL.

This clone was seen more than once but under ten times. The chain couples TRBV30 to TRBJ1-5, with D perhaps TRBD1 (5 bases). Trimming shortened V by 3 bases and J by 0 bases, and 12 bases separated the two germline ends. The germline CDR1 and CDR2 sequences are GTSNPN and SVGIG (reference sequence). The CDR3 sequence is 15 residues long. CDR3 nucleotide sequence: TGTGCCTGGAGAAGGGGTGAGGGTAGCAATCAGCCCCAGCATTTT. It specifies CAWRRGEGSNQPQHF. The full variable domain, in which reference TRBV30 and TRBJ1-5 provide the parts outside the CDR3, is SQTIHQWPATLVQPVGSPLSLECTVEGTSNPNLYWYRQAAGRGLQLLFYSVGIGQISSEVPQNLSASRPQDRQFILSSKKLLLSDSGFYLCAWRRGEGSNQPQHFGDGTRLSIL.